The present TCR beta chain was sequenced within a study of blood T cell repertoires in COVID-19. On the study more broadly: PBMCs, B-cell-depleted T cells, or T cells provided the cDNA or gDNA that made up the material.

After removal of 2 bases from V and 0 bases from J, the junction contained 11 bases not matched to a gene. The CDR3 has 18 residues. The germline V gene has CDR1 SGHTA and CDR2 FQGNSA. The data were produced by immunoSEQ multiplex PCR, yet TCRdb's version contains in-frame clones alone and is incomplete. Among approximately 230,000 clones listed, just under 85% were seen once. Those enrolled, adults aged roughly 18 to 90 years, came from some 25 US areas. Either two negative PCRs, clearance, or symptom resolution qualified Cohort 3 donors as recovered. The clonotype originates from a man in his forties who had recovered from COVID-19. The J gene is TRBJ2-3, the V gene TRBV7-2; 7 positions agree with TRBD2. The material sequenced was PBMCs or T cells enriched from blood (not recorded which). The CDR3 here is CASSLSRYSRESTDTQYF. The DNA for the CDR3 is TGTGCCAGCAGCTTAAGTCGGTATTCGCGGGAGAGCACAGATACGCAGTATTTT.